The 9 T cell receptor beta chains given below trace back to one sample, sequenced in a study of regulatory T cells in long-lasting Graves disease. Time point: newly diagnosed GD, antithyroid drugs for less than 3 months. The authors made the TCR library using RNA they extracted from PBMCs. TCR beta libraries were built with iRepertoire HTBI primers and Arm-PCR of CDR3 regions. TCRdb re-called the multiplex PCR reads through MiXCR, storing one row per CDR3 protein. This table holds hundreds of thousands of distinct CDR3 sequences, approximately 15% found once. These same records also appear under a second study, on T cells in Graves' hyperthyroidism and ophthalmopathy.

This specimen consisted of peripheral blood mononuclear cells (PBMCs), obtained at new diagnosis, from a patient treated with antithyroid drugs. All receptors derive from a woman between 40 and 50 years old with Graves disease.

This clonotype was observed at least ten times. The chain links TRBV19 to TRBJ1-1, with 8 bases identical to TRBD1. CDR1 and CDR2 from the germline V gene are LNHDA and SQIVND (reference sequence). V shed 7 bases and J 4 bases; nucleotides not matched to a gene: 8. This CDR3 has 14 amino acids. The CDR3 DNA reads TGTGCCAGTAACCGGGGACAGGTGGGCACTGAAGCTTTCTTT. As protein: CASNRGQVGTEAFF. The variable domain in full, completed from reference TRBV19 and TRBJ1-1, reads DGGITQSPKYLFRKEGQNVTLSCEQNLNHDAMYWYRQDPGQGLRLIYYSQIVNDFQKGDIAEGYSVSREKKESFPLTVTSAQKNPTAFYLCASNRGQVGTEAFFGQGTRLTVV.

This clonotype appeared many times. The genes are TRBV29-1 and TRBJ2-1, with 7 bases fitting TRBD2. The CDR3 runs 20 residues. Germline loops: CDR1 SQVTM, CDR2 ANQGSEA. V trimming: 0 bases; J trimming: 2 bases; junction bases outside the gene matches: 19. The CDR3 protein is CSVEDVGAGPWREPYNEQFF. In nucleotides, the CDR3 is TGCAGCGTTGAAGATGTGGGAGCGGGGCCTTGGAGAGAGCCCTACAATGAGCAGTTCTTC.

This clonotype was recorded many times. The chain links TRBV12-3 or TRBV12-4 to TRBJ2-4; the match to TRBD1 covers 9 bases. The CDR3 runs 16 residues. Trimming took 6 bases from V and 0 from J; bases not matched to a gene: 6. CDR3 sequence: CASRTTGGIAKNIQYF. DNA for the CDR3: TGTGCCAGCAGGACGACAGGGGGTATAGCCAAAAACATTCAGTACTTC.

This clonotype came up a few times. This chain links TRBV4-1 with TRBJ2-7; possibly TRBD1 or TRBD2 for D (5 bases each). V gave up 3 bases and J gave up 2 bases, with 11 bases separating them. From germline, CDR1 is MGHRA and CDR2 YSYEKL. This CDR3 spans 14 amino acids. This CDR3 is CASSHRDQAYEQYF. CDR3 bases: TGCGCCAGCAGCCACCGGGACCAAGCCTACGAGCAGTACTTC.

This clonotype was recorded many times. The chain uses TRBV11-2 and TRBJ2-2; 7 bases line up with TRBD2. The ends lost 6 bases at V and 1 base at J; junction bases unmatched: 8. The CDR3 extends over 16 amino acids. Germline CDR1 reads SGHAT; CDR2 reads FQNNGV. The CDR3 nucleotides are TGTGCCAGCAGGCTTCGAGCGGGATTGAACACCGGGGAGCTGTTTTTT. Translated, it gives CASRLRAGLNTGELFF.

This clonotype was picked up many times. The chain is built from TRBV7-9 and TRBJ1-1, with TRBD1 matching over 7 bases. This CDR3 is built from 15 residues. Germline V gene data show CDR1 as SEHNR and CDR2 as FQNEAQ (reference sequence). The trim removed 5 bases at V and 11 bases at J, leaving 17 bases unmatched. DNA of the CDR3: TGTGCCAGCAGCCATCCTCGGACAGGAATACCGGGGGCTTTCTTT. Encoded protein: CASSHPRTGIPGAFF. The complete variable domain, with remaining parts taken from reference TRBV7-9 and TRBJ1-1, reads DTGVSQNPRHKITKRGQNVTFRCDPISEHNRLYWYRQTLGQGPEFLTYFQNEAQLEKSRLLSDRFSAERPKGSFSTLEIQRTEQGDSAMYLCASSHPRTGIPGAFFGQGTRLTVV.

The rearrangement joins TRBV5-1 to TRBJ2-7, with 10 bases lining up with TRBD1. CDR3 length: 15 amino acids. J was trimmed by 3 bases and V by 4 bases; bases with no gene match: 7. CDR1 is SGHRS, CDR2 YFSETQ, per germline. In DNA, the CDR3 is TGCGCCAGCAGCATCGGGACAGGGGAGGGCTACGAGCAGTACTTC. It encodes CASSIGTGEGYEQYF.

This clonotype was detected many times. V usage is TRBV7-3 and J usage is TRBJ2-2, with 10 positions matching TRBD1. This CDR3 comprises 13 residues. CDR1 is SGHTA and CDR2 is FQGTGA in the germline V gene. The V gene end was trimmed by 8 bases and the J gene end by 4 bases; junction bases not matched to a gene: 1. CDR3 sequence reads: CASGQGGTGELFF. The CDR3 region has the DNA TGTGCCAGCGGACAGGGGGGCACCGGGGAGCTGTTTTTT.

The CDR3 DNA reads as TGTGCCAGCAGCTTCCAGCACAATGAGCAGTTCTTC. It specifies CASSFQHNEQFF. The rearrangement links TRBV5-4 to TRBJ2-1; D is uncertain. The CDR3 contains 12 residues. V lost 2 bases, J lost 5 bases, and 5 bases lay in between. In germline, CDR1 is SGHNT, CDR2 YYREEE (reference sequence).